This T cell receptor (beta chain) was identified in a study of blood T cell repertoires in COVID-19 (TCRdb year 2020). Background on the whole study: The collaborator samples originated in the United States, Italy and Spain and spanned the acute and convalescent phases of COVID-19. The material from the prospective study consisted of cDNA or gDNA derived from T cells, B-cell-depleted T cells, or PBMCs. Deeply sampled blood TCRbeta repertoires from subjects exposed to, actively infected with, or recovered from COVID-19 were included in the dataset. The repertoires were released in a freely available public database intended as a resource for research on the immune response to SARS-CoV-2. The samples were drawn from the first 160 participants of the ongoing ImmuneRACE study and from over 950 subjects provided by 6 global collaborators. The sample metadata nearly always contained a de-identified subject ID, COVID-19 status, age in years and sex. Where available, HLA class I and class II types were taken from metadata supplied by the sample provider and were not determined by assay-based typing. On the study overall, not on this receptor specifically: How much clinical and demographic metadata was included differed by source and by participant, and the metadata was provided uncurated.

TCRbeta CDR3 regions were amplified from genomic DNA by means of the immunoSEQ Assay, a bias-controlled multiplex PCR. The study's processing was this. Within the assay, amplification of reference gene primers was used to estimate how many nucleated cells each sample contained. Sequence reads were collapsed and filtered to measure the absolute abundance of every unique TCRbeta CDR3 rearrangement. For each sample, productive Simpson clonality was calculated as the square root of Simpson's diversity index over productive rearrangements. TCRdb mirrors the immuneACCESS table, restricted to in-frame sequences. Some clones are absent from its copies; in checked studies, under half trace to an unresolved V gene, and the reason for the others is unknown. D and trimming come from the DNA, and the V and J calls and clone size come from that table. The sample records about 190,000 clones, roughly 77% of which are singletons. Clones ranked in the top ten supply 17% of the sample.

As concerns this clone: Its antigen has not been determined. No base quality values were provided; no much bigger clone lies one nucleotide off.

CDR1 and CDR2, looked up from the germline V gene, are SGHVS and FNYEAQ. Measured from the cysteine to the phenylalanine, the CDR3 is 15 residues long. Only the CDR3 DNA stays, 45 bases, in frame from base 1. The junction shows trimming of 5 bases on V and 5 bases on J, and the gene matches do not reach 9 bases of it. Enrolling through a virtual design, the prospective study's participants ranged in age from roughly 18 to 90 years and lived across 24 United States geographic areas. Cohort assignment in the prospective study relied on participant-reported clinical history from a screening survey and a study questionnaire. In the prospective study, whole blood, serum and a nasopharyngeal or oropharyngeal swab were collected from each participant by mobile phlebotomists. Additional blood draws and questionnaires over an approximately two-month period could optionally be provided by prospective study participants. Prospective study blood samples were shipped either frozen or at room temperature before DNA extraction.

The chain links TRBV7-6 with TRBJ1-5, with 7 junctional bases fitting TRBD1. Sequencing used PBMCs or T cells enriched from blood (not recorded which). The source of this sequence is a woman in her fifties or sixties with acute COVID-19. Here is the DNA: TGTGCCAGCAGCCCGAGACAGGGCCTCGATCAGCCCCAGCATTTT. It translates as CASSPRQGLDQPQHF. Beyond the CDR3, the reference TRBV7-6 and TRBJ1-5 genes provide the residues; the full variable domain reads: GAGVSQSPRYKVTKRGQDVALRCDPISGHVSLYWYRQALGQGPEFLTYFNYEAQQDKSGLPNDRFSAERPEGSISTLTIQRTEQRDSAMYRCASSPRQGLDQPQHFGDGTRLSIL.